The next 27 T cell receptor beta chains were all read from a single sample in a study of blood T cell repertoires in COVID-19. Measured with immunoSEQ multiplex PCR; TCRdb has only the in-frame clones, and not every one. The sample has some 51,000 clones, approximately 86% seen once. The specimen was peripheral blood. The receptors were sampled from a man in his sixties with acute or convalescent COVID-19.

The CDR3 bases are TGTGCCAGCAGTTCTCCAGGGACAGCCGCCTATGGCTACACCTTC. Amino acid sequence: CASSSPGTAAYGYTF. The rearrangement links TRBV28 to TRBJ1-2, with 7 bases identical to TRBD1. V lost 4 bases, J lost 4 bases, and 9 bases stayed unmatched. CDR3 length: 15 residues. Germline CDR1 reads MDHEN; CDR2 reads SYDVKM.

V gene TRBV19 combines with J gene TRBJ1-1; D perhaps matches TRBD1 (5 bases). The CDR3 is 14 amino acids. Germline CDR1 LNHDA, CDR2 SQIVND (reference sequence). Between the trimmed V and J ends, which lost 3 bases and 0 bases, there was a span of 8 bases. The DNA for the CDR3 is TGTGCCAGTAGTATTCAAGGGGTGAACACTGAAGCTTTCTTT. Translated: CASSIQGVNTEAFF.

The DNA of the CDR3 is TGTGCCAGCAGTGAAACGTCTAGCGGGGACCTCCGGGATACGCAGTATTTT. Protein: CASSETSSGDLRDTQYF. This chain links TRBV2 with TRBJ2-3, with TRBD2 matching over 9 bases. Germline assignment: CDR1 SNHLY and CDR2 FYNNEI. V was pared by 2 bases and J by 6 bases, with 12 bases of the junction left unmatched. This CDR3 contains 17 residues. Based on the CDR3 plus reference TRBV2 and TRBJ2-3, the full variable domain is EPEVTQTPSHQVTQMGQEVILRCVPISNHLYFYWYRQILGQKVEFLVSFYNNEISEKSEIFDDQFSVERPDGSNFTLKIRSTKLEDSAMYFCASSETSSGDLRDTQYFGPGTRLTVL.

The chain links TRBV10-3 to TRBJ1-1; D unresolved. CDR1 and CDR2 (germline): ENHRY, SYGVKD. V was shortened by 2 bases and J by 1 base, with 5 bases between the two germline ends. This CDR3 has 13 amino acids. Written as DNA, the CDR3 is TGTGCCATCAGTGAGAGAGGGAACACTGAAGCTTTCTTT. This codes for CAISERGNTEAFF.

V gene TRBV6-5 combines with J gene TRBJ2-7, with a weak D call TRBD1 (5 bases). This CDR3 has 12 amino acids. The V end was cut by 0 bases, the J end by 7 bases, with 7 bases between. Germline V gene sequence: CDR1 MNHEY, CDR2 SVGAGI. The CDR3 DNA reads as TGTGCCAGCAGTTACTCAGGGGTAGAGCAGTACTTC. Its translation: CASSYSGVEQYF.

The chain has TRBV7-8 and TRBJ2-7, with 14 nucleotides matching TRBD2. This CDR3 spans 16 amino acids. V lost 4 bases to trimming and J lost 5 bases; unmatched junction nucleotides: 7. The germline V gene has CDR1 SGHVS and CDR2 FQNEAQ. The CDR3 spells CASSSPGLAGVNEQYF. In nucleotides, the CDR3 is TGTGCCAGCAGCTCCCCGGGACTAGCGGGAGTTAACGAGCAGTACTTC.

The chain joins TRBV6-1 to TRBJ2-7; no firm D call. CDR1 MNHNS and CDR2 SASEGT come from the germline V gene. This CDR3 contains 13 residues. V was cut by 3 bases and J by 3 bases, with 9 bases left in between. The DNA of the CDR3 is TGTGCCAGCAGTGAGAGGCGGATCTACGAGCAGTACTTC. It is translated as CASSERRIYEQYF.

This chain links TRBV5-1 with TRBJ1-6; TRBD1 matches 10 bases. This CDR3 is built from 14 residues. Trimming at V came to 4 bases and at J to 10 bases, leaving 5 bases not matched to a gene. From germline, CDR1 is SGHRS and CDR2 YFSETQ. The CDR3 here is CASSDGTGVSPLHF. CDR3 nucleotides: TGCGCCAGCAGCGATGGGACAGGGGTATCACCCCTCCACTTT.

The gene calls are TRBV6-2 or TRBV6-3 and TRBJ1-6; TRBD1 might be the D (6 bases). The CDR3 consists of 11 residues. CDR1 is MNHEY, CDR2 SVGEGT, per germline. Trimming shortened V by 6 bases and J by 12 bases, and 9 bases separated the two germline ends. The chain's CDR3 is CASSLRGPLHF. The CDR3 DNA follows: TGTGCCAGCAGCCTCAGGGGACCCCTCCACTTT.

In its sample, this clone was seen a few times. CDR3 protein: CASSPSREGAGYNEQFF. In DNA, the CDR3 is TGTGCCAGCAGCCCCAGTAGGGAGGGAGCAGGCTACAATGAGCAGTTCTTC. The chain links TRBV7-8 to TRBJ2-1, with TRBD2 identical over 7 bases. J was trimmed by 3 bases and V by 5 bases; bases with no gene match: 13. Germline V gives CDR1 SGHVS, CDR2 FQNEAQ. The CDR3 spans 17 residues.

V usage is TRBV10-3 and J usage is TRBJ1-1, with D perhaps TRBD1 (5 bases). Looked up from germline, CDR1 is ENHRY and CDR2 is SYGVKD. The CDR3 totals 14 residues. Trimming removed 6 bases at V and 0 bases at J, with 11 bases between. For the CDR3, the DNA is TGTGCCATCAGACAGGCTAATATGAACACTGAAGCTTTCTTT. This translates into CAIRQANMNTEAFF.

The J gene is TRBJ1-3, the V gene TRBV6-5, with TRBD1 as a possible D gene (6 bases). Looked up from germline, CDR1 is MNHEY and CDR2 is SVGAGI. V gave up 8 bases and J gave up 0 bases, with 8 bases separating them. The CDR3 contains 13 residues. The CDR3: CASQGTSGNTIYF. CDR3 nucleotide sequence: TGTGCCAGCCAGGGGACCTCTGGAAACACCATATATTTT.

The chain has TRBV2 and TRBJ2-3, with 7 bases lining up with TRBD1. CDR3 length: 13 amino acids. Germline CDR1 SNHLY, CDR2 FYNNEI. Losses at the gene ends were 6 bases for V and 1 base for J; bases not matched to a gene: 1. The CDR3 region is CASRTGGTDTQYF. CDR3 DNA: TGTGCCAGCAGAACAGGGGGCACAGATACGCAGTATTTT.

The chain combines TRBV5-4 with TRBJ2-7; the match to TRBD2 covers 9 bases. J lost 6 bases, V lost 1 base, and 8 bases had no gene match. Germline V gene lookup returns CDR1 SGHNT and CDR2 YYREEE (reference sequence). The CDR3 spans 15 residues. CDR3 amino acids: CASSLFGRGGGEQYF. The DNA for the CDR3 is TGTGCCAGCAGCTTGTTTGGGCGGGGGGGCGGCGAGCAGTACTTC.

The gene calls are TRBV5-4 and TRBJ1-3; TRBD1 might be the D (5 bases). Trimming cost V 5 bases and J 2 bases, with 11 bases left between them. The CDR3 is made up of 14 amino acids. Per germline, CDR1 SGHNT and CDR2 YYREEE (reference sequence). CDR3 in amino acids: CASSFAGTGNTIYF. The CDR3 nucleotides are TGTGCCAGCAGTTTCGCAGGGACTGGAAACACCATATATTTT.

CDR3 protein: CASPRAGTGGSGNTIYF. The CDR3 DNA follows: TGTGCCAGCCCCCGGGCCGGGACAGGGGGTTCTGGAAACACCATATATTTT. J is TRBJ1-3 and V is TRBV27; 11 nucleotides agree with TRBD1. Germline assignment: CDR1 MNHEY and CDR2 SMNVEV (reference sequence). This CDR3 region has 17 residues. The ends lost 8 bases at V and 1 base at J; junction bases unmatched: 10.

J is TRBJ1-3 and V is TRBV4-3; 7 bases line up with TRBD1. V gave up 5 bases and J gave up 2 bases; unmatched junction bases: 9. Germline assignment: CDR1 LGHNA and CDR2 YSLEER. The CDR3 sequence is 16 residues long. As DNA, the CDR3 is TGCGCCAGCAGCAGGGGACAGTTGAATACTGGAAACACCATATATTTT. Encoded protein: CASSRGQLNTGNTIYF.

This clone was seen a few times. The CDR3 spells CASSPGQSNTDTQYF. CDR3 coding DNA: TGTGCCAGCAGCCCGGGACAGAGCAATACAGATACGCAGTATTTT. V gene TRBV7-6 combines with J gene TRBJ2-3; 7 positions match TRBD1. The CDR3 sequence is 15 residues long. Trimming cost V 5 bases and J 3 bases; bases outside gene matches: 8. The V gene's germline CDR1 is SGHVS and CDR2 FNYEAQ.

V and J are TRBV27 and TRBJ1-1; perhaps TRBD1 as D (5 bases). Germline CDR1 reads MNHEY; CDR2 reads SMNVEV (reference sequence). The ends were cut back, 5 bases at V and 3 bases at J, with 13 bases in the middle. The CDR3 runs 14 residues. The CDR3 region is CASSAQGWDTEAFF. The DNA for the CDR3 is TGTGCCAGCAGTGCCCAGGGTTGGGACACTGAAGCTTTCTTT.

This chain's CDR3 is CASRDRFDNEQFF. The CDR3, as DNA: TGTGCCAGCAGGGACAGGTTTGACAATGAGCAGTTCTTC. This sequence joins TRBV25-1 and TRBJ2-1, with TRBD1 identical over 7 bases. This CDR3 contains 13 residues. In germline, CDR1 is MGHDK, CDR2 SYGVNS. V was pared by 6 bases and J by 5 bases, with 4 bases of the junction left unmatched.

The CDR3 DNA reads TGTGCCTGGAGTCCCACCGGGGCCCTCGGTGGGGGGGTAGATACGCAGTATTTT. Its translation is CAWSPTGALGGGVDTQYF. The chain employs TRBV30 and TRBJ2-3, with 7 bases fitting TRBD2. Germline V gives CDR1 GTSNPN, CDR2 SVGIG (reference sequence). J was trimmed by 5 bases and V by 2 bases; bases with no gene match: 19. The CDR3 spans 18 residues.

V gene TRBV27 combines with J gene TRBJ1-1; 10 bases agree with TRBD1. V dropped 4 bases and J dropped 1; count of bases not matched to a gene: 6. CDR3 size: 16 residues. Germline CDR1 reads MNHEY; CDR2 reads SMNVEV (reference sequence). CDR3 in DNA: TGTGCCAGCAGTTACTGGACAGGGGGTCGGAACACTGAAGCTTTCTTT. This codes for CASSYWTGGRNTEAFF.

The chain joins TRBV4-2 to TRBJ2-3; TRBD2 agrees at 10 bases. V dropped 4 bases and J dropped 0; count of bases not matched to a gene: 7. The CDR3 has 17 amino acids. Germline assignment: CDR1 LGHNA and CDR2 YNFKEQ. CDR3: CASSPTGTSASTDTQYF. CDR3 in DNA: TGTGCCAGCAGCCCGACCGGGACTAGCGCTAGCACAGATACGCAGTATTTT.

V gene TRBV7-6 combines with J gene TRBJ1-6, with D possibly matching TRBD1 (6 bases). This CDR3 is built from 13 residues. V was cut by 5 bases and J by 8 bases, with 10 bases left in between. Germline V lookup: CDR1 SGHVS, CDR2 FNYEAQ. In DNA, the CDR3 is TGTGCCAGCAGCAGAAACAGGGATTCACCCCTCCACTTT. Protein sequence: CASSRNRDSPLHF.

The CDR3 DNA follows: TGTGCCAGCAGCCTCGGGCGGGGGGGCGACTACTCCTACAATGAGCAGTTCTTC. It specifies CASSLGRGGDYSYNEQFF. The chain combines TRBV4-2 with TRBJ2-1, with TRBD2 identical over 9 bases. Germline V lookup: CDR1 LGHNA, CDR2 YNFKEQ. The CDR3 is made up of 18 amino acids. Trimming at V came to 4 bases and at J to 0 bases, leaving 10 bases not matched to a gene.

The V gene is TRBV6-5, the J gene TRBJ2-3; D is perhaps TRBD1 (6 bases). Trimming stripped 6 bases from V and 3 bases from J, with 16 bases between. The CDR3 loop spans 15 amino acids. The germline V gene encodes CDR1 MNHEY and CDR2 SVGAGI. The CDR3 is CASSTEKQGTDTQYF. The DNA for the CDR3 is TGTGCCAGCAGCACCGAAAAACAGGGTACAGATACGCAGTATTTT.

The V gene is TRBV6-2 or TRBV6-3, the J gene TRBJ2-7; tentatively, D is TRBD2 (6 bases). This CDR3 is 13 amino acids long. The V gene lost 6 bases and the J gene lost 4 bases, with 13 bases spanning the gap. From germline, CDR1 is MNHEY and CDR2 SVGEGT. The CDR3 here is CASSPGSKYEQYF. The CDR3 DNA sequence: TGTGCCAGCAGCCCCGGGAGCAAATACGAGCAGTACTTC.